The clone carrying this T cell receptor beta chain was detected once. Its antigen is still unknown. The data are from a study of cytomegalovirus exposure and HLA in healthy donors. Broader study findings: Cytomegalovirus status was reportedly diagnosed by the classifier with high specificity and sensitivity. Later, an analysis showed that TCR beta chains associated with HLA were more clonally expanded than others that were equally common. Earlier findings revealed that most TCR beta V segments proved productive either about 87% or about 30% of the time. Presence/absence analyses assumed roughly uniform sequencing depth across donors.

This CDR3 contains 11 residues. Germline loops: CDR1 SGHAT, CDR2 FQNNGV. Deletions cut 5 bases from V and 5 bases from J, with 6 bases between. The PCR used 60 Vbeta and 13 Jbeta primers. Only in-frame clones appear in the TCRdb table, and some are missing; sequencing was by immunoSEQ multiplex PCR. In the table there are approximately 85,000 clones, about 80% of which are singletons. The chain employs TRBV11-2 and TRBJ1-2, with unresolved D. Sequenced material: PBMCs. The sequence was obtained from a woman in her forties or fifties in good health and CMV-seropositive. The CDR3 here is CASSIGYGYTF. Written as DNA, the CDR3 is TGTGCCAGCAGCATCGGGTATGGCTACACCTTC.